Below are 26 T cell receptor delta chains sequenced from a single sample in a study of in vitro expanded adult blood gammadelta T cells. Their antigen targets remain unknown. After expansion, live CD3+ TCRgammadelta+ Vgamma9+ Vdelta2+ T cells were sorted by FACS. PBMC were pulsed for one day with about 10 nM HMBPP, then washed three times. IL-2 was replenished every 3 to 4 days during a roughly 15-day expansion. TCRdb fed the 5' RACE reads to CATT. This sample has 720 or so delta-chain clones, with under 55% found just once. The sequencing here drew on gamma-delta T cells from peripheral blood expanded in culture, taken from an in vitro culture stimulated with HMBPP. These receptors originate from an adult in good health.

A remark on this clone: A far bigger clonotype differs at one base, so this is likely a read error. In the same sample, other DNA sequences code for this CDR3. The CDR3: CALGELGFLPPYAPMGPKRSRNKLIF. CDR3 DNA sequence: TGTGCTCTTGGGGAACTGGGCTTCCTACCCCCGTATGCCCCCATGGGACCCAAGCGGTCCCGAAATAAACTCATCTTT. The chain couples TRDV1 to TRDJ1; 8 bases align to TRDD2. This CDR3 spans 26 amino acids. The J segment lost 6 bases and the V segment lost 0 bases, leaving 39 bases of the junction unmatched. Germline CDR1 reads TSWWSYY; CDR2 reads QGS.

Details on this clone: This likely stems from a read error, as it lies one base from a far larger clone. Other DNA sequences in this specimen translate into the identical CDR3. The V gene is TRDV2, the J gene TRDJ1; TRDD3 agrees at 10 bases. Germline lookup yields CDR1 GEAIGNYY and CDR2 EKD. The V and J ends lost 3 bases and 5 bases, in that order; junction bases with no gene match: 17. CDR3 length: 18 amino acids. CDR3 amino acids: CACDSILGDSTSGDKLIF. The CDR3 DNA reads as TGTGCCTGTGACTCGATACTGGGGGATTCCACCAGCGGAGATAAACTCATCTTT.

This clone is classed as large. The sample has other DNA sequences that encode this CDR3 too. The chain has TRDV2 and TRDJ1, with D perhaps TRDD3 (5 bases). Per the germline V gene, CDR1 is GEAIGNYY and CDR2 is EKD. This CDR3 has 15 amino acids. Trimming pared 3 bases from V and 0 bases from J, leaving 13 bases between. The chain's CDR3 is CACDDIGANTDKLIF. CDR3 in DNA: TGTGCCTGTGACGATATTGGGGCAAACACCGATAAACTCATCTTT.

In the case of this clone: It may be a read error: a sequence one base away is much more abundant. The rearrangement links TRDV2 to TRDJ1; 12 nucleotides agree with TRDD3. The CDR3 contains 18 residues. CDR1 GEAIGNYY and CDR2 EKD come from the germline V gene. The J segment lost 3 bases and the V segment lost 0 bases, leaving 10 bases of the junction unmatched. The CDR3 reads CACDTLRVTGGYPDKLIF. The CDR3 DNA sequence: TGTGCCTGTGACACCTTGCGCGTCACTGGGGGATACCCCGATAAACTCATCTTT.

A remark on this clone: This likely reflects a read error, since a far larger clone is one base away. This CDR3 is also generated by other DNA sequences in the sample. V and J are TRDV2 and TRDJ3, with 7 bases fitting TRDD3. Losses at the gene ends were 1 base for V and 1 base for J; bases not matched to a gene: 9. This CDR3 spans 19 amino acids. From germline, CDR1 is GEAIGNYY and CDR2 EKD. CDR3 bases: TGTGCCTGTGACACTGCCGGGGGATCAGGATCCTGGGACACCCGACAGATGTTTTTC. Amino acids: CACDTAGGSGSWDTRQMFF.

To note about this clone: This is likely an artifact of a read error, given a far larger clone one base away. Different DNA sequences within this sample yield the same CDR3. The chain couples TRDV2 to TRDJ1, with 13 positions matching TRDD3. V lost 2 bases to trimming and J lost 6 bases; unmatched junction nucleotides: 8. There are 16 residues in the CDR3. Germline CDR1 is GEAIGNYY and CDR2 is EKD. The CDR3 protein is CACDSILGDTPNKLIF. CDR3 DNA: TGTGCCTGTGACAGCATACTGGGGGATACGCCTAATAAACTCATCTTT.

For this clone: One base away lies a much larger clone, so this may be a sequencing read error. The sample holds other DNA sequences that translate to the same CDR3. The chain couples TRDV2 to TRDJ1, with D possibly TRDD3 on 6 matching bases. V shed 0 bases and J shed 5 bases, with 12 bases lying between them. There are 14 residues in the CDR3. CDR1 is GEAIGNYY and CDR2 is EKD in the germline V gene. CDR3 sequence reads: CACDTVGGYDKLIF. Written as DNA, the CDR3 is TGTGCCTGTGACACCGTTGGGGGTTATGATAAACTCATCTTT.

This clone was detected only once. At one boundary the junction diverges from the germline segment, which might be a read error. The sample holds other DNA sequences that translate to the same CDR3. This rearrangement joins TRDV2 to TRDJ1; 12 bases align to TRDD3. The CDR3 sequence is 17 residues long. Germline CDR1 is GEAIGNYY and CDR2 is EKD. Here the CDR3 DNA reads TGTGCGTGTGACGGAATCCTGGGGGATACGGTCACTGATAAACTCATCTTT. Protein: CACDGILGDTVTDKLIF.

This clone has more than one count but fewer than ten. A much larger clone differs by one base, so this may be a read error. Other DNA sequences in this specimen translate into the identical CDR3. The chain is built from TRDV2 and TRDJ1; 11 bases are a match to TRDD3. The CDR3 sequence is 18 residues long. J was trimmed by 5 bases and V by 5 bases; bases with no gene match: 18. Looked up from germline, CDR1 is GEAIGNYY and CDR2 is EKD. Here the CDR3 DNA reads TGTGCCTGTGCCCACATGGGGGATACGGCCCGGGGCACTGATAAACTCATCTTT. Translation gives CACAHMGDTARGTDKLIF.

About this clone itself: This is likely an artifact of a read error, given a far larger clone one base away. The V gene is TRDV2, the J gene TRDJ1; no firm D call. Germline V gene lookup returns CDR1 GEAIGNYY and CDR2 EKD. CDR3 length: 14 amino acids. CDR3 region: CARDSLSHTDKLIF. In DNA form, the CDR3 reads TGTGCCCGTGACTCCCTTTCCCACACCGATAAACTCATCTTT.

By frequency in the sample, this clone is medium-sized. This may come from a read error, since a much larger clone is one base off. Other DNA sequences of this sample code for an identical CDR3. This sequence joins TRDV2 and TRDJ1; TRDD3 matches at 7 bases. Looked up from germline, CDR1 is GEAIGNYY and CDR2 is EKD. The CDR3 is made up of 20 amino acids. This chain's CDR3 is CACDTLYPSGGLKYTDKLIF. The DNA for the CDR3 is TGTGCCTGTGACACCTTATATCCGTCTGGGGGCCTTAAGTACACTGATAAACTCATCTTT.

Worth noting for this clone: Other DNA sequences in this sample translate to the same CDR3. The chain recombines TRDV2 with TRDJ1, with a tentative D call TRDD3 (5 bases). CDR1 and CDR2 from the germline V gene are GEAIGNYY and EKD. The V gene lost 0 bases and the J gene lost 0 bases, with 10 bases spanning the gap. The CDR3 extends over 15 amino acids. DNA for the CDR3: TGTGCCTGTGACACCGTAGGGATGTACACCGATAAACTCATCTTT. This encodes CACDTVGMYTDKLIF.

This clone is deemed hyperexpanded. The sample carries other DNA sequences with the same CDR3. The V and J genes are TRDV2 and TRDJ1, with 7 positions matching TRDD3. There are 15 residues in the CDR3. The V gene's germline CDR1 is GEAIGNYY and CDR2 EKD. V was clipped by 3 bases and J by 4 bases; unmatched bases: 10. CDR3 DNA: TGTGCCTGTGACGCTTGGGGGACACGGGGCGATAAACTCATCTTT. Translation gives CACDAWGTRGDKLIF.

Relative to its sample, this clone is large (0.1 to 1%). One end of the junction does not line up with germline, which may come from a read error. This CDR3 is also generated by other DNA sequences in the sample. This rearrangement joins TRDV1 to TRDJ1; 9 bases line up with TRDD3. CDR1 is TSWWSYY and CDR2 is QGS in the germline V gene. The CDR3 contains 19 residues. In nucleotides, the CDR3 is TGCTCCGCTACGGACTGGGGGACCCAGCCCACAAGGTACACCGATAAACTCATCTTT. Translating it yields CSATDWGTQPTRYTDKLIF.

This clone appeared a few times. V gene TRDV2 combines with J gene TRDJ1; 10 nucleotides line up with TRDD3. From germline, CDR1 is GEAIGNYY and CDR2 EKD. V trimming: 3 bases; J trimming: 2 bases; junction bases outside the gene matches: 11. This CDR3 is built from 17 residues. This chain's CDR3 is CACDGLGDSQRTDKLIF. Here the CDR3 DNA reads TGTGCCTGTGACGGACTGGGGGATTCGCAGAGGACCGATAAACTCATCTTT.

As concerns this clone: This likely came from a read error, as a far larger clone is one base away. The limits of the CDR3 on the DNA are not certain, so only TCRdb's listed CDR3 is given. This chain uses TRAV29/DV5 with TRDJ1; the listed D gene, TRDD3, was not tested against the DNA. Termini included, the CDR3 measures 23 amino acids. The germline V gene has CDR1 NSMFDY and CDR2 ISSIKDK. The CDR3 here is CSVLLCSKCATGGRLPYTDKLIF.

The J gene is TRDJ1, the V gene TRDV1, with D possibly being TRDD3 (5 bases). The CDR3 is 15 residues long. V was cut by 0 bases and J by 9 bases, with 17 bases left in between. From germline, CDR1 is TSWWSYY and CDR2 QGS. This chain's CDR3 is CALGELAGLVLELIF. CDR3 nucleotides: TGTGCTCTTGGGGAACTAGCCGGGCTGGTACTGGAACTCATCTTT.

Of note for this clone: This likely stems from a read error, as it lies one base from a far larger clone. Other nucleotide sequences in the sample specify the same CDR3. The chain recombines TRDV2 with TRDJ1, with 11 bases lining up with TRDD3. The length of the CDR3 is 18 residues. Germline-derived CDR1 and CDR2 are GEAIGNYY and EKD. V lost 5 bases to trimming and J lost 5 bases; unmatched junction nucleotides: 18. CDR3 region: CACAHMGDTARGTDKLIF. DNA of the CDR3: TGTGCCTGTGCCCACATGGGGGATACGGCCCGGGGCACAGATAAACTCATCTTT.

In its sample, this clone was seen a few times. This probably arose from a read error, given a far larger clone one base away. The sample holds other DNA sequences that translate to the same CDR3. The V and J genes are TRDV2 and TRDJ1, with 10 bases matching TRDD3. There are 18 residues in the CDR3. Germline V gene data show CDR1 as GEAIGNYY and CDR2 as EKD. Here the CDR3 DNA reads TGTGCCTGTGACACCGTAGGCGGGGGATACGCAGACACAGATAAACTCATCTTT. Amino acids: CACDTVGGGYADTDKLIF.

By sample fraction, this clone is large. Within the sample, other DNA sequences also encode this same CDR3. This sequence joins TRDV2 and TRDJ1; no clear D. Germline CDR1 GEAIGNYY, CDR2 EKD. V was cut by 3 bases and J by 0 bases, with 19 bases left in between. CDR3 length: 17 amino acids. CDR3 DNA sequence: TGTGCCTGTGACGGAGTGGCGGGACCCGATTACACCGATAAACTCATCTTT. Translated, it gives CACDGVAGPDYTDKLIF.

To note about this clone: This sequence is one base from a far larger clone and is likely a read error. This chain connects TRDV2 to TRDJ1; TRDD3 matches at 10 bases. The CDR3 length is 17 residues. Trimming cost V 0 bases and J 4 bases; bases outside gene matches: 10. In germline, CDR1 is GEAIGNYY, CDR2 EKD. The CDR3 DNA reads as TGTGCCTGTGACACCGTTCTGGGGGATAATGTACGCGATAAACTCATCTTT. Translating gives CACDTVLGDNVRDKLIF.

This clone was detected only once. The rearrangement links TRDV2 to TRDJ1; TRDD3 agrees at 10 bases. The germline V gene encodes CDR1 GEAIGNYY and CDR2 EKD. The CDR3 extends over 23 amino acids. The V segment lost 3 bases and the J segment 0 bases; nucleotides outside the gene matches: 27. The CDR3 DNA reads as TGTGCCTGTGACGGGCTTTCTGATGGACGGGGGATACGCGCGCGGGGGGACACCGATAAACTCATCTTT. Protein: CACDGLSDGRGIRARGDTDKLIF.

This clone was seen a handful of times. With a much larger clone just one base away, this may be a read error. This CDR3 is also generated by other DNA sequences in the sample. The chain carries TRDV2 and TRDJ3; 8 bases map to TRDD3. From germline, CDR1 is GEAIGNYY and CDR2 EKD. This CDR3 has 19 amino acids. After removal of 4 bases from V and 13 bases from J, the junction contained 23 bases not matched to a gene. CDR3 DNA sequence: TGTGCCTGTGATACTGGGGGCTTATCGGGGGAGAAGACCTATCGACAGATGTTTTTC. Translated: CACDTGGLSGEKTYRQMFF.

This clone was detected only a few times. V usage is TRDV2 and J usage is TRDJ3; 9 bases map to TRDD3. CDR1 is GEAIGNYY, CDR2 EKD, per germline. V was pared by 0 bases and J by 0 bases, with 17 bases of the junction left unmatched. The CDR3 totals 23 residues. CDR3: CACDTGFQGTGGASSWDTRQMFF. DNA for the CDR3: TGTGCCTGTGACACCGGTTTCCAAGGTACTGGGGGAGCTAGCTCCTGGGACACCCGACAGATGTTTTTC.

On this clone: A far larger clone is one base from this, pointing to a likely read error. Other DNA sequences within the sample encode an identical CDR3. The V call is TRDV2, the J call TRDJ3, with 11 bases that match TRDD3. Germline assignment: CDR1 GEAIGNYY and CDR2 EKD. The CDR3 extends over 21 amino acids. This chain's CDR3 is CACDSVKVGDTQAWDTRQMFF. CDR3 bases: TGCGCCTGTGACTCCGTAAAGGTGGGGGATACGCAAGCCTGGGACACCCGACAGATGTTTTTC.

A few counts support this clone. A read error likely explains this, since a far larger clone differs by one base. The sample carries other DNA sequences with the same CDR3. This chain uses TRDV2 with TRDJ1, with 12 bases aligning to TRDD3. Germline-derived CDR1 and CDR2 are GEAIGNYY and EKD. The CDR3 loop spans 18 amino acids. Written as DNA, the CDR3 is TGTGCCTGTGACGGACTGGGGGATACAGAGAGGTACACAGATAAACTCATCTTT. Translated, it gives CACDGLGDTERYTDKLIF.